Below are 10 T cell receptor beta chains sequenced from a single sample in a study of lymphopenia after photon versus proton radiotherapy. The protocol was immunoSEQ multiplex PCR, while the TCRdb copy is restricted to in-frame clones and leaves out a portion. Of roughly 42,000 clones detected, over 75% appear once; the ten largest clones hold about 2.2%. The source material was peripheral blood, sampled from a patient treated with photon-based radiotherapy. The receptor source for this set is a middle-aged man with gastric cancer.

The V gene is TRBV2, the J gene TRBJ2-5, with 10 bases lining up with TRBD1. The ends lost 6 bases at V and 4 bases at J; junction bases unmatched: 8. This CDR3 contains 15 residues. The germline V gene has CDR1 SNHLY and CDR2 FYNNEI. CDR3 coding DNA: TGTGCCAGCAGCCCCAGACAGGGGGCCGGAGAGACCCAGTACTTC. Its translation: CASSPRQGAGETQYF.

For the CDR3, the DNA is TGTGCCAGCAGTGGGCAGGGGTTGGGTTCACCCCTCCACTTT. Protein: CASSGQGLGSPLHF. The chain uses TRBV2 and TRBJ1-6, with a weak D call TRBD1 (6 bases). CDR1 is SNHLY, CDR2 FYNNEI, per germline. The CDR3 loop spans 14 amino acids. V shed 4 bases and J shed 9 bases, with 13 bases lying between them.

This rearrangement joins TRBV7-2 to TRBJ2-7; unclear D gene. Germline V gene sequence: CDR1 SGHTA, CDR2 FQGNSA. V lost 1 base to trimming and J lost 3 bases, with 7 bases between them. This CDR3 region has 13 residues. This chain's CDR3 is CASSLGSDYEQYF. The DNA of the CDR3 is TGTGCCAGCAGCTTAGGCAGTGACTACGAGCAGTACTTC.

This clone has more than one count but fewer than ten. The CDR3 bases are TGTGCCAGCAGCCTTCTTGCATTTTCACCCCTCCACTTT. This codes for CASSLLAFSPLHF. The rearrangement joins TRBV7-2 to TRBJ1-6; D gene uncertain. Germline V gives CDR1 SGHTA, CDR2 FQGNSA. The V end lost 5 bases, the J end lost 9 bases, and 11 bases lay between the germline ends. The CDR3 contains 13 residues.

This clone was observed once. The chain uses TRBV5-4 and TRBJ1-1; D not resolved. The CDR3 sequence is 14 residues long. The V gene lost 0 bases and the J gene lost 0 bases, with 6 bases spanning the gap. CDR1 and CDR2 (germline): SGHNT, YYREEE (reference sequence). The CDR3 region is CASSLDTLNTEAFF. CDR3 sequence (DNA): TGTGCCAGCAGCTTGGACACTTTGAACACTGAAGCTTTCTTT.

The chain joins TRBV11-2 to TRBJ2-7; no definite D call. Trimming took off 5 bases at V and 0 bases at J, with 11 bases between the two ends. The CDR3 spans 14 residues. Germline CDR1 and CDR2: SGHAT and FQNNGV. The CDR3 coding sequence is TGTGCCAGCAGCGGACGTGGGCTCTCCTACGAGCAGTACTTC. As protein: CASSGRGLSYEQYF.

This rearrangement joins TRBV2 to TRBJ2-7; D assignment may be TRBD1 or TRBD2 (5 bases each). Per germline, CDR1 SNHLY and CDR2 FYNNEI. The V gene lost 2 bases and the J gene lost 2 bases, with 10 bases spanning the gap. This CDR3 has 14 amino acids. CDR3: CASSESGAPYEQYF. DNA for the CDR3: TGTGCCAGCAGTGAATCCGGGGCCCCCTACGAGCAGTACTTC.

The chain combines TRBV5-6 with TRBJ2-7, with TRBD1 as a possible D gene (5 bases). CDR1 and CDR2 (germline): SGHDT, YYEEEE. This CDR3 has 15 amino acids. Trimming took 7 bases from V and 7 from J, leaving 24 bases between them. The CDR3 nucleotides read TGTGCCAGCTATTCGTTCCTAGGGGATCTGAAAGAGCAGTACTTC. Amino acids: CASYSFLGDLKEQYF. The full variable domain, rest sourced from reference TRBV5-6 and TRBJ2-7, is DAGVTQSPTHLIKTRGQQVTLRCSPKSGHDTVSWYQQALGQGPQFIFQYYEEEERQRGNFPDRFSGHQFPNYSSELNVNALLLGDSALYLCASYSFLGDLKEQYFGPGTRLTVT.

The J gene is TRBJ1-1, the V gene TRBV30; D might be TRBD1 (6 bases). Germline-derived CDR1 and CDR2 are GTSNPN and SVGIG (reference sequence). Trimming cost V 7 bases and J 2 bases, with 8 bases left between them. CDR3 length: 11 residues. CDR3 sequence (DNA): TGTGCCTTACAGGGAAACACTGAAGCTTTCTTT. Its protein product is CALQGNTEAFF.

The chain links TRBV4-3 to TRBJ2-1, with TRBD1 as a possible D gene (7 bases). The CDR3 has 17 residues. Trimming cost V 1 base and J 0 bases, with 13 bases left between them. Germline loops: CDR1 LGHNA, CDR2 YSLEER. The CDR3 sequence is CASSQGGGGHSYNEQFF. CDR3 nucleotide sequence: TGCGCCAGCAGCCAAGGCGGAGGGGGCCACTCCTACAATGAGCAGTTCTTC.